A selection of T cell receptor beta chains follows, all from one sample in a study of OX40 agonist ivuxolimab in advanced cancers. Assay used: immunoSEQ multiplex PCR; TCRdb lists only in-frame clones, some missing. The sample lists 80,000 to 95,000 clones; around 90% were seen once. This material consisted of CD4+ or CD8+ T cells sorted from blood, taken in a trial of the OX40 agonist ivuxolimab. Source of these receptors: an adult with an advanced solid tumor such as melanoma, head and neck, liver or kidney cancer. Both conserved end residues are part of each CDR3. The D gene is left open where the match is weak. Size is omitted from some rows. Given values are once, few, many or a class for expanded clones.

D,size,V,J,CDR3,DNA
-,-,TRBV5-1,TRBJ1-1,CASSLVGLSEAFF,TGCGCCAGCAGCTTGGTCGGGCTTTCTGAAGCTTTCTTT
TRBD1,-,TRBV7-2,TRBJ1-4,CASSPRGRREKLFF,TGTGCCAGCAGCCCCAGGGGGCGCCGGGAAAAACTGTTTTTT
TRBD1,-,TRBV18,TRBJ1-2,CASSPDTGTANYGYTF,TGTGCCAGCTCACCGGACACGGGGACAGCCAACTATGGCTACACCTTC
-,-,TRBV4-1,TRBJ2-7,CASSRETGSSYEQYF,TGCGCCAGCAGCCGAGAGACAGGAAGCTCCTACGAGCAGTACTTC
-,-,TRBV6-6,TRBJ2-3,CASSPEADTQYF,TGTGCCAGCAGTCCGGAGGCAGATACGCAGTATTTT
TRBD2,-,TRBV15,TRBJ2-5,CATSRDLAGRETQYF,TGTGCCACCAGCAGAGATCTAGCGGGACGGGAGACCCAGTACTTC
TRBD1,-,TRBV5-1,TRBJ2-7,CASSLADGTVNYEQYF,TGCGCCAGCAGCTTGGCCGACGGGACAGTGAACTACGAGCAGTACTTC
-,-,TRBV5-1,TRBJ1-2,CASSLGQNYGYTF,TGCGCCAGCAGCTTGGGGCAGAACTATGGCTACACCTTC
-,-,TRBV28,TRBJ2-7,CASSLGGMGLYEQYF,TGTGCCAGCAGTTTAGGGGGGATGGGCCTCTACGAGCAGTACTTC
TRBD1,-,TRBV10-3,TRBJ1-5,CAISDPDRDLNQPQHF,TGTGCCATCAGTGACCCCGACAGGGACCTCAATCAGCCCCAGCATTTT
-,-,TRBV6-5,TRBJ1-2,CASSRDGNYGYTF,TGTGCCAGCAGCCGTGACGGGAACTATGGCTACACCTTC
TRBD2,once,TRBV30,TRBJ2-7,CAWTWASGTYEQYF,TGTGCCTGGACCTGGGCTAGCGGGACCTACGAGCAGTACTTC
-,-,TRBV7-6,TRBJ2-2,CASSLEASSNTGELFF,TGTGCCAGCAGCTTAGAGGCTAGCTCGAACACCGGGGAGCTGTTTTTT
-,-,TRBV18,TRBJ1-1,CASSGGTRAFF,TGTGCCAGCTCAGGTGGCACTAGGGCTTTCTTT
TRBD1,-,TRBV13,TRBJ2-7,CASSFGTGVSYEQYF,TGTGCCAGCAGCTTCGGGACAGGGGTCTCCTACGAGCAGTACTTC
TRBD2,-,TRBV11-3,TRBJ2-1,CASSFSTSGTRNYNEQFF,TGTGCCAGCAGCTTTAGTACTAGCGGGACACGGAACTACAATGAGCAGTTCTTC
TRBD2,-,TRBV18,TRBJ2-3,CASSDLGGPSGSPADTQYF,TGTGCCAGCTCCGACCTTGGGGGACCTAGCGGGAGTCCGGCAGATACGCAGTATTTT
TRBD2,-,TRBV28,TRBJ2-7,CASSLTSGIYEQYF,TGTGCCAGCAGTTTGACTAGCGGAATCTACGAGCAGTACTTC
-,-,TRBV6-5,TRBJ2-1,CASSYRAGPPNNEQFF,TGTGCCAGCAGCTACAGGGCCGGTCCCCCCAACAATGAGCAGTTCTTC
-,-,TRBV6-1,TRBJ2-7,CASSSPFGGGYEQYF,TGTGCCAGCAGTTCACCATTTGGCGGCGGCTACGAGCAGTACTTC
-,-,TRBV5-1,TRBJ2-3,CASSLVQSSTDTQYF,TGCGCCAGCAGCTTGGTCCAGTCTAGCACAGATACGCAGTATTTT
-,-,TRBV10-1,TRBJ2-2,CASSATRNTGELFF,TGCGCCAGCAGCGCAACTAGAAACACCGGGGAGCTGTTTTTT
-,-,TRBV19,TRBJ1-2,CASSIDHRSYGYTF,TGTGCCAGTAGTATAGATCACAGGTCCTATGGCTACACCTTC
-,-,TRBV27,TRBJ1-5,CASSLMGGRSNQPQHF,TGTGCCAGCAGTTTAATGGGGGGAAGGAGCAATCAGCCCCAGCATTTT
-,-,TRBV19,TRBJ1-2,CASRRQGGDYGYTF,TGTGCCAGTAGACGCCAGGGAGGCGATTATGGCTACACCTTC
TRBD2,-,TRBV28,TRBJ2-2,CASSFPRRPGLAGTGELFF,TGTGCCAGCAGTTTTCCCCGCCGGCCCGGACTAGCGGGAACCGGGGAGCTGTTTTTT
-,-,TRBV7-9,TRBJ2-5,CASSLGMLGQETQYF,TGTGCCAGCAGCTTAGGCATGCTTGGGCAAGAGACCCAGTACTTC
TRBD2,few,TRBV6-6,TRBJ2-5,CASRTGTSGYQETQYF,TGTGCCAGCAGGACCGGGACTAGCGGTTACCAAGAGACCCAGTACTTC
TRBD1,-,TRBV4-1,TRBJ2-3,CASSRPTGKTDTQYF,TGCGCCAGCAGCCGTCCGACAGGGAAAACAGATACGCAGTATTTT
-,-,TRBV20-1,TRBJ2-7,CSASNVYEQYF,TGCAGTGCTAGTAACGTCTACGAGCAGTACTTC